These 17 T cell receptor beta chains were all obtained from the same sample, sequenced in a study of T cell repertoires in cytomegalovirus infection. TCRdb redid the calling of the reads with MiXCR, one entry per CDR3 protein. The sample yields 350,000 to 450,000 distinct CDR3 sequences, about a sixth seen once. The specimen sequenced was PBMCs. The receptors come from a human donor in good health (CMV status not recorded). Some clones in this sample may be carry-over from other donors' samples.

Many counts were recorded for this clonotype. The gene calls are TRBV7-2 and TRBJ2-1; TRBD1 is a possible D gene (6 bases). Per germline, CDR1 SGHTA and CDR2 FQGNSA. The CDR3 loop spans 14 amino acids. V lost 5 bases and J lost 8, with 16 bases in between. The CDR3 sequence is CASSHKGQIYEQFF. For the CDR3, the DNA is TGTGCCAGCAGCCATAAAGGACAGATCTATGAGCAGTTCTTC.

This clonotype showed up just a few times. V is TRBV5-5 and J is TRBJ2-1, with D perhaps TRBD2 (5 bases). CDR3 size: 11 residues. V lost 5 bases and J 14 bases, leaving 14 bases between the germline ends. The germline CDR1 and CDR2 sequences are SGHKS and YYEKEE (reference sequence). The CDR3 nucleotides are TGTGCCAGCAGGTTCGGCGCGAGGGAGTTCTTC. Protein product: CASRFGAREFF.

This chain links TRBV29-1 with TRBJ2-2; the D is unclear. The CDR3 sequence is 12 residues long. Between the trimmed V and J ends, which lost 6 bases and 5 bases, there was a span of 10 bases. CDR1 and CDR2 (germline): SQVTM, ANQGSEA. The CDR3 region has the DNA TGCAGCGTCGCCGGCAGGACCGGGGAGCTGTTTTTT. It codes for CSVAGRTGELFF.

This clonotype came up a few times. The gene calls are TRBV11-2 and TRBJ2-3; D unresolved. This CDR3 has 12 residues. CDR1 is SGHAT, CDR2 FQNNGV, per germline. The V end was cut by 5 bases, the J end by 7 bases, with 10 bases between. The CDR3 here is CASSPRSHTQYF. In DNA, the CDR3 is TGTGCCAGCAGCCCGCGCAGTCATACGCAGTATTTT.

Only a few counts were recorded for this clonotype. The genes are TRBV7-9 and TRBJ1-1; no definite D call. Germline loops: CDR1 SEHNR, CDR2 FQNEAQ (reference sequence). V was clipped by 3 bases and J by 1 base, with 12 bases between them. This CDR3 region has 15 residues. The CDR3 here is CASSFRRPWNTEAFF. In DNA, the CDR3 is TGTGCCAGCAGCTTTAGGCGGCCTTGGAACACTGAAGCTTTCTTT.

In this sample, this clonotype turned up many times. V usage is TRBV7-8 and J usage is TRBJ2-7; D ambiguous. Trimming took 5 bases from V and 2 from J, leaving 16 bases between them. Per germline, CDR1 SGHVS and CDR2 FQNEAQ. The CDR3 is made up of 15 amino acids. The CDR3 reads CASSLDRLPPYEQYF. As DNA, the CDR3 is TGTGCCAGCAGCCTAGACCGATTACCTCCCTACGAGCAGTACTTC. The entire variable domain, with the rest obtained from reference TRBV7-8 and TRBJ2-7, is as follows: GAGVSQSPRYKVAKRGQDVALRCDPISGHVSLFWYQQALGQGPEFLTYFQNEAQLDKSGLPSDRFFAERPEGSVSTLKIQRTQQEDSAVYLCASSLDRLPPYEQYFGPGTRLTVT.

In this sample, this clonotype turned up many times. This sequence joins TRBV7-2 and TRBJ2-7; D may be TRBD1 (5 bases). CDR3 size: 15 residues. Per the germline V gene, CDR1 is SGHTA and CDR2 is FQGNSA. Trimming pared 4 bases from V and 2 bases from J, leaving 15 bases between. The CDR3 nucleotides read TGTGCCAGCAGCTCCCCAGGCAGGGCGACCTACGAGCAGTACTTC. As protein: CASSSPGRATYEQYF.

V and J are TRBV20-1 and TRBJ2-1, with 8 positions matching TRBD1. Trimming cost V 5 bases and J 5 bases; bases outside gene matches: 5. The length of the CDR3 is 13 residues. In germline, CDR1 is DFQATT, CDR2 SNEGSKA (reference sequence). The CDR3 coding sequence is TGCAGTGCTCCTGGACAGGGTGACAATGAGCAGTTCTTC. Its protein product is CSAPGQGDNEQFF.

The chain is built from TRBV12-3 or TRBV12-4 and TRBJ2-3; 8 nucleotides align to TRBD1. CDR3 size: 15 residues. V was pared by 5 bases and J by 2 bases, with 6 bases of the junction left unmatched. The CDR3 here is CASSTGQGTTDTQYF. The CDR3 DNA reads TGTGCCAGCAGTACTGGACAGGGAACCACAGATACGCAGTATTTT.

About this clonotype itself: This may stem from a read error, because a much larger clone lies one nucleotide away. The CDR3 does not close with the conserved phenylalanine or tryptophan, likely indicating a read error. This chain links TRBV7-2 with TRBJ1-2; TRBD1 is a possible D gene (5 bases). Germline assignment: CDR1 SGHTA and CDR2 FQGNSA. The ends were cut back, 1 base at V and 0 bases at J, with 9 bases in the middle. The CDR3 length is 15 residues. Here the CDR3 reads CASSLVGATNYGYTL. For the CDR3, the DNA is TGTGCCAGCAGCTTAGTTGGGGCGACTAACTATGGCTACACCCTC.

This chain connects TRBV20-1 to TRBJ1-6, with D maybe TRBD1 (6 bases). The germline V gene encodes CDR1 DFQATT and CDR2 SNEGSKA (reference sequence). With 5 bases removed from V and 7 bases from J, the gap between germline ends came to 12 bases. CDR3 length: 13 residues. CDR3 residues: CSAYREGNSPLHF. In DNA form, the CDR3 reads TGCAGTGCTTACAGGGAAGGGAATTCACCCCTCCACTTT.

This chain links TRBV6-6 with TRBJ1-5; D remains unclear. The V end lost 10 bases, the J end lost 5 bases, and 9 bases lay between the germline ends. This CDR3 contains 11 residues. CDR1 and CDR2 (germline): MNHNY, SVGAGI (reference sequence). For the CDR3, the DNA is TGTGCCATAGGGTTAGATCAGCCCCAGCATTTT. Its protein product is CAIGLDQPQHF.

This clonotype was counted at least ten times. The chain couples TRBV6-5 to TRBJ1-6, with D possibly being TRBD1 (5 bases). Trimming cost V 1 base and J 7 bases, with 11 bases left between them. The CDR3 totals 15 residues. Germline values: CDR1 MNHEY, CDR2 SVGAGI. CDR3 residues: CASSYWGGTNSPLHF. For the CDR3, the DNA is TGTGCCAGCAGTTACTGGGGGGGAACGAATTCACCCCTCCACTTT.

The chain recombines TRBV20-1 with TRBJ1-1; no reliable D call. The germline V gene encodes CDR1 DFQATT and CDR2 SNEGSKA (reference sequence). The CDR3 length is 15 residues. V shed 0 bases and J shed 1 base, with 12 bases lying between them. The CDR3 spells CSARDQSTSNTEAFF. The CDR3 nucleotides read TGCAGTGCTAGAGATCAGAGCACCTCGAACACTGAAGCTTTCTTT.

The chain has TRBV29-1 and TRBJ2-3, with 10 bases lining up with TRBD2. The CDR3 is 15 residues long. Looked up from germline, CDR1 is SQVTM and CDR2 is ANQGSEA. V was pared by 6 bases and J by 7 bases, with 13 bases of the junction left unmatched. Here the CDR3 DNA reads TGCAGCGTCCAGGGGCTAGCGGGGGACTCACATACGCAGTATTTT. Translating gives CSVQGLAGDSHTQYF.

This clonotype was detected ten times or more. The V call is TRBV6-2 or TRBV6-3, the J call TRBJ2-5, with D possibly being TRBD1 (5 bases). The CDR3 consists of 13 residues. Germline values: CDR1 MNHEY, CDR2 SVGEGT. V dropped 3 bases and J dropped 5 bases, with 10 bases sitting between them. The CDR3 nucleotides read TGTGCCAGCAGTTATACTTCAGGGGAGACCCAGTACTTC. Residues: CASSYTSGETQYF.

The V call is TRBV28, the J call TRBJ2-1, with 10 bases that match TRBD1. Germline values: CDR1 MDHEN, CDR2 SYDVKM. This CDR3 contains 16 residues. With V trimmed by 3 bases and J by 0 bases, 2 bases remained unmatched. CDR3 protein: CASSFRTGGSYNEQFF. The CDR3 DNA reads TGTGCCAGCAGTTTCCGGACAGGGGGCTCCTACAATGAGCAGTTCTTC.